These 9 T cell receptor beta chains originate from one sample sequenced in a study of cytotoxic CD8 clonotypes in ibrutinib-treated CLL. TCRdb's copy holds only in-frame clones and misses some; the assay was immunoSEQ multiplex PCR. The sample yields hundreds of thousands of clones, over 55% seen once. Source: PBMCs, taken after 36 months of ibrutinib treatment. These receptors were obtained from a human donor with chronic lymphocytic leukemia.

The chain carries TRBV5-1 and TRBJ1-4; no firm D call. The CDR3 length is 14 residues. From germline, CDR1 is SGHRS and CDR2 YFSETQ. V lost 0 bases and J lost 10, with 13 bases in between. The CDR3 bases are TGCGCCAGCAGCTTGGGCTCGGACCTGCGAAAACTGTTTTTT. It yields the protein CASSLGSDLRKLFF.

The V call is TRBV25-1, the J call TRBJ1-4; 9 positions match TRBD1. This CDR3 spans 15 amino acids. V lost 3 bases, J lost 5 bases, and 4 bases stayed unmatched. Germline V lookup: CDR1 MGHDK, CDR2 SYGVNS. Here the CDR3 reads CASSDYGTGNEKLFF. DNA of the CDR3: TGTGCCAGCAGTGATTACGGGACAGGGAATGAAAAACTGTTTTTT.

The chain links TRBV7-6 to TRBJ2-2, with 12 positions matching TRBD2. The CDR3 has 20 amino acids. Germline loops: CDR1 SGHVS, CDR2 FNYEAQ. V shed 2 bases and J 1 base; nucleotides not matched to a gene: 11. The CDR3 protein is CASSLIGTSGGLLNTGELFF. CDR3 bases: TGTGCCAGCAGCTTAATCGGAACTAGCGGGGGGCTTTTGAACACCGGGGAGCTGTTTTTT. Variable domain in full (rest from reference TRBV7-6 and TRBJ2-2): GAGVSQSPRYKVTKRGQDVALRCDPISGHVSLYWYRQALGQGPEFLTYFNYEAQQDKSGLPNDRFSAERPEGSISTLTIQRTEQRDSAMYRCASSLIGTSGGLLNTGELFFGEGSRLTVL.

The chain links TRBV7-2 to TRBJ2-3; 11 nucleotides align to TRBD2. V gave up 1 base and J gave up 5 bases; unmatched junction bases: 5. Germline assignment: CDR1 SGHTA and CDR2 FQGNSA. The CDR3 runs 16 residues. The CDR3 sequence is CASSLDSGGAKDTQYF. The CDR3 DNA reads as TGTGCCAGCAGCTTAGATAGCGGGGGGGCAAAAGATACGCAGTATTTT.

Only a few counts were recorded for this clone. The V call is TRBV7-9, the J call TRBJ1-2, with no clear D. Per the germline V gene, CDR1 is SEHNR and CDR2 is FQNEAQ (reference sequence). This CDR3 is built from 14 residues. Between the trimmed V and J ends, which lost 2 bases and 2 bases, there was a span of 9 bases. The CDR3 nucleotides are TGTGCCAGCAGCTTACTAGGGATAAACTATGGCTACACCTTC. Translating gives CASSLLGINYGYTF.

The J gene is TRBJ2-5, the V gene TRBV6-5, with 10 bases identical to TRBD1. CDR3 size: 13 residues. V lost 5 bases to trimming and J lost 5 bases; unmatched junction nucleotides: 2. Germline V gene lookup returns CDR1 MNHEY and CDR2 SVGAGI. The CDR3 reads CASSRDRGETQYF. The CDR3 DNA sequence: TGTGCCAGCAGTAGGGACAGGGGCGAGACCCAGTACTTC.

V is TRBV12-5 and J is TRBJ1-3; D is ambiguous. V lost 5 bases and J 1 base, leaving 15 bases between the germline ends. Per the germline V gene, CDR1 is LGHNT and CDR2 is FRNRAP. This CDR3 has 16 residues. In DNA, the CDR3 is TGTGCTAGTGGTGCGCGCCAGGTCACGTCTGGAAACACCATATATTTT. Translated, it gives CASGARQVTSGNTIYF.

This sequence joins TRBV7-3 and TRBJ1-1; no reliable D call. Trimming cost V 0 bases and J 9 bases, with 8 bases left between them. This CDR3 has 12 residues. From germline, CDR1 is SGHTA and CDR2 FQGTGA. The CDR3: CASSLTGPQAFF. Here the CDR3 DNA reads TGTGCCAGCAGCTTAACTGGGCCACAAGCTTTCTTT.

The chain couples TRBV28 to TRBJ1-5, with D tentatively TRBD1 (5 bases). The germline V gene encodes CDR1 MDHEN and CDR2 SYDVKM. The CDR3 runs to 16 residues. Trimming removed 1 base at V and 4 bases at J, with 14 bases between. CDR3 sequence: CASSLFFTGTNQPQHF. For the CDR3, the DNA is TGTGCCAGCAGTTTATTTTTTACAGGAACTAATCAGCCCCAGCATTTT.